The 29 T cell receptor beta chains reported below all come from one sample, sequenced in a study of identical twins. Via MiXCR, TCRdb re-called the 5' RACE reads, giving one row per CDR3 protein. Of 1.5 million to 2 million distinct CDR3 sequences listed, about 32% are singletons. The sample was cord blood. Receptor source: a newborn girl in good health.

This clonotype was found a few times. The rearrangement uses TRBV7-6 and TRBJ2-3, with TRBD2 matching over 7 bases. The germline V gene encodes CDR1 SGHVS and CDR2 FNYEAQ. With 1 base clipped from V and 4 bases from J, the junction kept 5 bases outside the gene matches. This CDR3 is built from 15 residues. DNA of the CDR3: TGTGCCAGCAGCTTAGGCGGACTAGGTGCAGATACGCAGTATTTT. Its translation: CASSLGGLGADTQYF.

Ten or more counts support this clonotype. This chain uses TRBV12-3 or TRBV12-4 with TRBJ2-7; possible D gene TRBD2, 5 bases. CDR3 size: 13 residues. Trimming removed 3 bases from V and 4 bases from J, with 10 bases in between. CDR3: CASSFLGEYEQYF. The CDR3, as DNA: TGTGCCAGCAGTTTCCTCGGGGAGTACGAGCAGTACTTC.

DNA of the CDR3: TGTGCCAGCAGCCAAGAACAGGAGATCCTGTACTACGAGCAGTACTTC. Translation: CASSQEQEILYYEQYF. This chain joins TRBV4-2 and TRBJ2-7, with a possible D match to TRBD1 (5 bases). From germline, CDR1 is LGHNA and CDR2 YNFKEQ. V lost 0 bases, J lost 3 bases, and 15 bases lay in between. The CDR3 is made up of 16 amino acids.

This clonotype has ten or more counts. This chain uses TRBV12-3 or TRBV12-4 with TRBJ1-3; D not resolved. The CDR3 has 11 amino acids. The V gene lost 3 bases and the J gene lost 3 bases, with 0 bases spanning the gap. CDR3 loop: CASSFGNTIYF. The DNA of the CDR3 is TGTGCCAGCAGTTTTGGAAACACCATATATTTT.

This clonotype has more than one count but fewer than ten. The chain recombines TRBV4-1 with TRBJ2-1; D unclear. CDR1 is MGHRA, CDR2 YSYEKL, per germline. This CDR3 comprises 13 residues. Trimming stripped 1 base from V and 6 bases from J, with 7 bases between. As DNA, the CDR3 is TGCGCCAGCAGCCAAGGGTTGATCAATGAGCAGTTCTTC. Translating gives CASSQGLINEQFF.

This sequence joins TRBV9 and TRBJ2-3; the D is unclear. Germline CDR1 is SGDLS and CDR2 is YYNGEE. This CDR3 spans 13 amino acids. The V gene lost 1 base and the J gene lost 6 bases, with 9 bases spanning the gap. The CDR3 DNA is TGTGCCAGCAGCGTATTATATGGGGATACGCAGTATTTT. Translation gives CASSVLYGDTQYF.

The chain joins TRBV15 to TRBJ2-1; 10 nucleotides align to TRBD2. V lost 0 bases to trimming and J lost 10 bases; unmatched junction nucleotides: 9. The CDR3 length is 16 residues. CDR1 and CDR2 (germline): LNHNV, YYDKDF (reference sequence). This CDR3 reads CATSRDLLAGVYEQFF. The CDR3 region has the DNA TGTGCCACCAGCAGAGATCTTCTAGCGGGGGTCTACGAGCAGTTCTTC.

This clonotype was counted ten times or more. The V call is TRBV2, the J call TRBJ2-1; TRBD2 might be the D (5 bases). Germline CDR1 is SNHLY and CDR2 is FYNNEI. Trimming shortened V by 4 bases and J by 5 bases, and 9 bases separated the two germline ends. The CDR3 length is 13 residues. The CDR3 bases are TGTGCCAGCAGTGGGACTGGCAACAATGAGCAGTTCTTC. Encoded protein: CASSGTGNNEQFF.

There are many counts of this clonotype. The V gene is TRBV24-1, the J gene TRBJ1-2; D gene uncertain. Germline V gene data show CDR1 as KGHDR and CDR2 as SFDVKD. The CDR3 consists of 9 residues. V was trimmed by 12 bases and J by 8 bases, leaving 9 bases between them. The CDR3 DNA reads as TGTGCCGCTAGACGAGGCTACACCTTC. Its protein product is CAARRGYTF.

J is TRBJ1-2 and V is TRBV12-3 or TRBV12-4, with unresolved D. V was clipped by 4 bases and J by 8 bases, with 8 bases between them. The CDR3 runs to 11 residues. The CDR3 here is CASSSAAGYTF. Here the CDR3 DNA reads TGTGCCAGCAGTTCGGCGGCAGGCTACACCTTC.

The CDR3 is CASSSSVMYEQYF. The CDR3 coding sequence is TGTGCCAGCAGCTCTAGCGTGATGTACGAGCAGTACTTC. This chain uses TRBV7-2 with TRBJ2-7, with a possible D match to TRBD2 (6 bases). Germline V lookup: CDR1 SGHTA, CDR2 FQGNSA. The V end lost 4 bases, the J end lost 4 bases, and 11 bases lay between the germline ends. The CDR3 runs 13 residues.

This clonotype was recorded a few times. The chain employs TRBV28 and TRBJ1-6, with D hard to call. This CDR3 is 13 amino acids long. CDR1 is MDHEN and CDR2 is SYDVKM in the germline V gene. Trimming took 6 bases from V and 9 from J, leaving 12 bases between them. The CDR3 sequence: CASSPYNPSPLHF. CDR3 in DNA: TGTGCCAGCAGCCCTTATAATCCTTCACCCCTCCACTTT.

The chain couples TRBV21-1 to TRBJ1-2; TRBD1 reflects the table's D call only, with no check against the DNA. TRBV21-1 is labeled a pseudogene. The CDR3 runs 14 residues. CDR3 sequence (DNA): TGTGCCAGCAGCAAAGCGACAGGGGGCTATGGCTACACCTTC. Encoded protein: CASSKATGGYGYTF.

V gene TRBV24-1 combines with J gene TRBJ1-5, with D uncertain. The V and J ends lost 7 bases and 5 bases respectively, with 8 bases between them. The germline V gene has CDR1 KGHDR and CDR2 SFDVKD. The CDR3 is made up of 12 amino acids. The CDR3 sequence is CATRVAYQPQHF. Here the CDR3 DNA reads TGTGCCACCAGGGTCGCTTATCAGCCCCAGCATTTT.

The J gene is TRBJ2-7, the V gene TRBV6-2 or TRBV6-3; tentative D call: TRBD2 (6 bases). In germline, CDR1 is MNHEY, CDR2 SVGEGT. The CDR3 spans 15 residues. V dropped 2 bases and J dropped 0 bases, with 11 bases sitting between them. CDR3 nucleotides: TGTGCCAGCAGTTACCGGTGGCGGGGCTCCTACGAGCAGTACTTC. It encodes CASSYRWRGSYEQYF.

This clonotype was picked up one time. The rearrangement links TRBV6-1 to TRBJ2-7; D remains unclear. Trimming removed 10 bases at V and 4 bases at J, with 17 bases between. The CDR3 length is 13 residues. Germline V gives CDR1 MNHNS, CDR2 SASEGT. In DNA, the CDR3 is TGTGCCACCATGACGGACGAGTTGTACGAGCAGTACTTC. Translating gives CATMTDELYEQYF.

This clonotype was found many times. This rearrangement joins TRBV5-1 to TRBJ2-4; 7 nucleotides match TRBD1. The CDR3 has 14 residues. Germline loops: CDR1 SGHRS, CDR2 YFSETQ. V gave up 5 bases and J gave up 1 base; unmatched junction bases: 3. The CDR3 DNA sequence: TGCGCCAGCAGTACGGACAGGGCCAAAAACATTCAGTACTTC. It translates to CASSTDRAKNIQYF.

This clonotype was recorded at least ten times. The chain is built from TRBV5-1 and TRBJ1-2; no reliable D call. Germline V gene data show CDR1 as SGHRS and CDR2 as YFSETQ. Trimming shortened V by 0 bases and J by 0 bases, and 6 bases separated the two germline ends. This CDR3 contains 14 residues. The CDR3 region has the DNA TGCGCCAGCAGCTTGGACGGAGCTAACTATGGCTACACCTTC. This codes for CASSLDGANYGYTF.

This clonotype has a handful of counts. J is TRBJ2-3 and V is TRBV5-1; 9 positions match TRBD2. There are 15 residues in the CDR3. CDR1 SGHRS and CDR2 YFSETQ come from the germline V gene. The ends lost 8 bases at V and 7 bases at J; junction bases unmatched: 14. The chain's CDR3 is CASRPGLAGSHTQYF. DNA of the CDR3: TGCGCCAGTCGTCCCGGGCTAGCGGGGAGTCATACGCAGTATTTT.

This chain connects TRBV6-4 to TRBJ1-3; D gene unclear. In germline, CDR1 is MRHNA, CDR2 SNTAGT. V was pared by 2 bases and J by 1 base, with 9 bases between. The CDR3 loop spans 15 amino acids. Here the CDR3 reads CASSDRRESGNTIYF. The CDR3, as DNA: TGTGCCAGCAGTGACAGAAGGGAATCTGGAAACACCATATATTTT.

For this clonotype: One end of the junction varies from germline; a read error may be responsible. V usage is TRBV27 and J usage is TRBJ2-3; TRBD2 might be the D (5 bases). The CDR3 runs 14 residues. Germline V gene lookup returns CDR1 MNHEY and CDR2 SMNVEV (reference sequence). This chain's CDR3 is CASSLDFSTDTRYF. The CDR3 DNA reads as TGTGCCAGCAGTCTGGACTTCAGCACAGATACGCGGTATTTT.

CDR3 sequence reads: CASSLKLTSGRTDTQYF. The CDR3 DNA is TGCGCCAGCAGCTTGAAGTTAACTAGCGGGAGGACAGATACGCAGTATTTT. V and J are TRBV5-1 and TRBJ2-3; 12 bases agree with TRBD2. Germline lookup yields CDR1 SGHRS and CDR2 YFSETQ. V was clipped by 1 base and J by 3 bases; unmatched bases: 6. The CDR3 sequence is 17 residues long.

This clonotype has more than one count but fewer than ten. The CDR3 loop reads CASSHQRIFNVGQFF. CDR3 bases: TGTGCCAGCAGCCATCAAAGGATCTTCAATGTGGGGCAGTTCTTC. V usage is TRBV3-1 and J usage is TRBJ2-1, with no clear D. Germline V CDR1 and CDR2: LGHDT, YNNKEL (reference sequence). V was cut by 3 bases and J by 12 bases, with 21 bases left in between. CDR3 length equals 15 residues.

Notes on this clonotype: A much larger clone lies one base from this, so it may be a read error. The chain links TRBV2 to TRBJ2-5; D might be TRBD2 (6 bases). TRBJ2-1 matches the DNA end more closely, so the J call is doubtful. The CDR3 totals 13 residues. Germline CDR1 is SNHLY and CDR2 is FYNNEI. The DNA of the CDR3 is TGTGCCACTACGGGACTCTTCCGGGAGACCCAGTTCTTC. As protein: CATTGLFRETQFF.

The chain joins TRBV3-1 to TRBJ2-4; the match to TRBD1 covers 9 bases. The CDR3 has 14 residues. V dropped 1 base and J dropped 8; count of bases not matched to a gene: 3. CDR1 is LGHDT and CDR2 is YNNKEL in the germline V gene (reference sequence). DNA of the CDR3: TGTGCCAGCAGCCAAGGACAGGGGGAGGACATTCAGTACTTC. Translation gives CASSQGQGEDIQYF.

This clonotype came up a few times. The chain has TRBV11-2 and TRBJ2-3; D call uncertain. The germline V and J ends were trimmed by 2 bases and 4 bases, with 4 bases remaining between them. This CDR3 region has 12 residues. From germline, CDR1 is SGHAT and CDR2 FQNNGV. DNA for the CDR3: TGTGCCAGCAGCTTACACGCAGATACGCAGTATTTT. Amino acids: CASSLHADTQYF.

The CDR3 sequence is CATRTPASYEQYF. CDR3 sequence (DNA): TGTGCCACCAGGACTCCCGCCTCCTACGAGCAGTACTTC. V is TRBV27 and J is TRBJ2-7, with a weak D call TRBD2 (5 bases). The ends were cut back, 10 bases at V and 0 bases at J, with 13 bases in the middle. The CDR3 contains 13 residues. CDR1 and CDR2 from the germline V gene are MNHEY and SMNVEV (reference sequence).

The V gene is TRBV2, the J gene TRBJ2-4, with D possibly matching TRBD2 (8 bases). CDR3 size: 15 residues. Germline-derived CDR1 and CDR2 are SNHLY and FYNNEI. V was trimmed by 3 bases and J by 8 bases, leaving 17 bases between them. CDR3 bases: TGTGCCAGCAGTGAGCAGGGGGTAGCGGGACACATTCAGTACTTC. Residues: CASSEQGVAGHIQYF. The complete variable domain, with remaining parts taken from reference TRBV2 and TRBJ2-4, reads EPEVTQTPSHQVTQMGQEVILRCVPISNHLYFYWYRQILGQKVEFLVSFYNNEISEKSEIFDDQFSVERPDGSNFTLKIRSTKLEDSAMYFCASSEQGVAGHIQYFGAGTRLSVL.

The chain combines TRBV20-1 with TRBJ2-3; D is uncertain. CDR1 and CDR2 from the germline V gene are DFQATT and SNEGSKA (reference sequence). Trimming removed 1 base from V and 2 bases from J, with 7 bases in between. This CDR3 is built from 13 residues. The CDR3 DNA reads TGCAGTGCTAGAGGAAGGGCCACAGATACGCAGTATTTT. Translated, it gives CSARGRATDTQYF.